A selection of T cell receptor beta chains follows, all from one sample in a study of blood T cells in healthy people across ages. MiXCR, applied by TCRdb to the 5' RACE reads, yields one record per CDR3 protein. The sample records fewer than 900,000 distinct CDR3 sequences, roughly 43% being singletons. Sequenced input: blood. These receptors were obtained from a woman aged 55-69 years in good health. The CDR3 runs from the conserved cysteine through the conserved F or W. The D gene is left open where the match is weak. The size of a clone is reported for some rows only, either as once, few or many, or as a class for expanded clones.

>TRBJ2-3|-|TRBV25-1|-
TGTGCCAGCAGTGAAGCAGGGCGGGATACGCAGTATTTT
CASSEAGRDTQYF
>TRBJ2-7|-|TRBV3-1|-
TGTGCCAGCAGCCAAGTACAGCGGACCTCCTACGAGCAGTACTTC
CASSQVQRTSYEQYF
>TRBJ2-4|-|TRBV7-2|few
TGTGCCAGCAGCTTAGATTCCAATCGGCAGTACTTC
CASSLDSNRQYF
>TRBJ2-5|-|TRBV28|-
TGTGCCAGCAGTTCCCAAATTACGGGGGCGCGGCAGTACTTC
CASSSQITGARQYF
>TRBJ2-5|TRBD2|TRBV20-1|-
TGCAGTGCTGGGTGGACTAGCGGGTTTCAAGAGACCCAGTACTTC
CSAGWTSGFQETQYF
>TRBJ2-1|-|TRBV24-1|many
TGTGCCACCAGTGATAAAGGTGGGAGTAATGAGCAGTTCTTC
CATSDKGGSNEQFF
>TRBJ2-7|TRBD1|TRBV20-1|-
TGCAGTGCTAGAGAGGGGCAGGGGGTTACCTACGAGCAGTACTTC
CSAREGQGVTYEQYF
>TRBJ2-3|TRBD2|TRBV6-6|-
TGTGCCAGCATGGGGGCGGGGGGGGGCACAGATACGCAGTATTTT
CASMGAGGGTDTQYF
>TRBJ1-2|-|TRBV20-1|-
TGCAGTGCTAGAGACAGGGTAACTAACTATGGCTACACCTTC
CSARDRVTNYGYTF
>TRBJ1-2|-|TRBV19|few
TGTGCCAGTACGCGGGCGGCTAACTATGGCTACACCTTC
CASTRAANYGYTF
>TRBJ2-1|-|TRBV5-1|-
TGCGCCAGCAGCGGCGGAGGGCAGAAGAACAATGGGCAGTTCTTC
CASSGGGQKNNGQFF
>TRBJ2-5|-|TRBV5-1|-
TGCGCCAGCAGCTTACGAGTTGGGGGAGAGACCCAGTACTTC
CASSLRVGGETQYF
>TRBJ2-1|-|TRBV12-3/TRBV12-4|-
TGTGCCAGCAGCCGGGGACACCCAAGCCCAGACAATGAGCAGTTCTTC
CASSRGHPSPDNEQFF
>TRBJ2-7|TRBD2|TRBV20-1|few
TGCAGTGCTAGAGATTTGGCGGGAGTTCACTACGAGCAGTACTTC
CSARDLAGVHYEQYF
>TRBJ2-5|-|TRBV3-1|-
TGTGCCAGCAGCCAAGTGGCTCAGGGTGGGCAGTACTTC
CASSQVAQGGQYF
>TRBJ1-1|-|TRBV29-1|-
TGCAGCGCTGTGCCAGTCCTGAACACTGAAGCTTTCTTT
CSAVPVLNTEAFF
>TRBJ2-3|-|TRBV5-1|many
TGCGCCAGCAGCGGAATAGCGGTCCTCACAGATACGCAGTATTTT
CASSGIAVLTDTQYF
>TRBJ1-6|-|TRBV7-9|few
TGTGCCAGCAGCTTAGGCGAAGTTCGGGGTTTTCCCCTCCACTTT
CASSLGEVRGFPLHF
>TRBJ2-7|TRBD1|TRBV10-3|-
TGTGCCATCAGTTTTTCTGGACAGGGACCCTACGAGCAGTACTTC
CAISFSGQGPYEQYF
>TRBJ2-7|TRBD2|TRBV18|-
TGTGCCAGCTCACCAGTAATTAGCGGGAGGCAAAGCTCCTACGAGCAGTACTTC
CASSPVISGRQSSYEQYF
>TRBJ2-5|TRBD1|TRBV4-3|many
TGCGCCAGCAGCCCAACAGGGGATCAAGAGACCCAGTACTTC
CASSPTGDQETQYF
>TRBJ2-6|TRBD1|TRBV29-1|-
TGCAGCGCCGGACAGGGGGGCTCTGGGGCCAACGTCCTGACTTTC
CSAGQGGSGANVLTF
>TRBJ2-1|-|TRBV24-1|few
TGTGCCACCATCGAGATAGCCAGGGCGGTCTGTCGGGACTACAATGAGCAGTTCTTC
CATIEIARAVCRDYNEQFF
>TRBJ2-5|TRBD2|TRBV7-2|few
TGTGCCAGCAGCTCACAAACTAGCGGGTGGAAGGCCCAGTACTTC
CASSSQTSGWKAQYF
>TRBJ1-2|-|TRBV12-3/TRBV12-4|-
TGTGCCAGCAGTTATCTGGACAGCCGAGGGAATGGCTACACCTTC
CASSYLDSRGNGYTF
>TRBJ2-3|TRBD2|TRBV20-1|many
TGCAGTGCTAAAGGGACTAGCGGGAGTACAGATACGCAGTATTTT
CSAKGTSGSTDTQYF
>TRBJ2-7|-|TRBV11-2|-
TGTGCCAGCAGCTGGGCCACAGGGTGGACCTACGAGCAGTACTTC
CASSWATGWTYEQYF
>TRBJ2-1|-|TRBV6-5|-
TGTGCCAGTCAAGGAAAGGGGTTGGAGTTCTTC
CASQGKGLEFF
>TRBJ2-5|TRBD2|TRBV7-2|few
TGTGCCAGCAGCTCCGGGACTAACCCGAACAATTACCAAGAGACCCAGTACTTC
CASSSGTNPNNYQETQYF
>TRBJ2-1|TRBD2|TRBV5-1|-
TGCGCCAGCAGCTCAACCGTGACTAGCGGGACCTACAATGAGCAGTTCTTC
CASSSTVTSGTYNEQFF
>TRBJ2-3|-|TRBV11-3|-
TGTGCCAGCAGCTTAGATCCCCTCATGACAGATACGCAGTATTTT
CASSLDPLMTDTQYF
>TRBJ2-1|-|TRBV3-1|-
TGTGCCAGCAGCCCTAGCGGACAGTTCAATGAGCAGTTCTTC
CASSPSGQFNEQFF
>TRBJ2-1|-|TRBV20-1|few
TGCAGTGCTCCCGTGGACCGCAATGAGCAGTTCTTC
CSAPVDRNEQFF
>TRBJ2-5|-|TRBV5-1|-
TGCGCCAGCAGCCTAGCCTCCGGACAGTCCCAAGATACCCAGTACTTC
CASSLASGQSQDTQYF
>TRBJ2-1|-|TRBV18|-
TGTGCCAGCTCACCACCCGGCAGAATCTCCTACAATGAGCAGTTCTTC
CASSPPGRISYNEQFF
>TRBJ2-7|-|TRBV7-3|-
TGTGCCAGCAGCTTCGCGGGCTCGCAAGAGGCCCAGTACTTC
CASSFAGSQEAQYF
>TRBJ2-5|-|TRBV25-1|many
TGTGCCAGCGCCGGGTTGGAGACCCAGTACTTC
CASAGLETQYF
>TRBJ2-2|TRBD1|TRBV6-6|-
TGTGCCAGCAGCAGAGGACAGGACGCGAACACCGGGGAGCTGTTTTTT
CASSRGQDANTGELFF
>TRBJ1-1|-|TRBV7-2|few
TGTGCCAGCAGCTTAGCTCCCCTTGGAAGGGACACTGAAGCTTTCTTT
CASSLAPLGRDTEAFF
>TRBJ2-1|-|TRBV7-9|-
TGTGCCAGCAACTTAGCAAGGGGTGAGCAGTTCTTC
CASNLARGEQFF
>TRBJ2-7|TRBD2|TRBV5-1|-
TGCGCCAGCAGCCAACCGGGACTAGCGGATTACTCCTACGAGCAGTACTTC
CASSQPGLADYSYEQYF
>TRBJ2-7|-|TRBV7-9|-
TGTGCCAGCAGCTCGGCCGGACAGATCTACGAGCAGTACTTC
CASSSAGQIYEQYF
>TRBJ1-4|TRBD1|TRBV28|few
TGTGCCAGCACTCCACAGGGGGCCGGCGGGGTTGAGGAAAAACTGTTTTTT
CASTPQGAGGVEEKLFF
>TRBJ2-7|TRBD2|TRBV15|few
TGTGCCACCGGGTCGGGACTAGTCTACGAGCAGTACTTC
CATGSGLVYEQYF
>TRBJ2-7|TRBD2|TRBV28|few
TGTGCCAGCAGGCCTACTAGCGTAATCGAGCAGTACTTC
CASRPTSVIEQYF
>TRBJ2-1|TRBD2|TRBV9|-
TGTGCCAGCAGCGGGGACAGGACTAGCGGGAGCCCGTTCTTC
CASSGDRTSGSPFF
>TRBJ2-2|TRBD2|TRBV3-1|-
TGTGCCAGCAGCCAGAGACTAGCGGGGGGCCCCGGGGAGCTGTTTTTT
CASSQRLAGGPGELFF
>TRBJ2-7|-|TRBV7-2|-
TGTGCCAGCAGCTTCAGACGGGAATCCTACGAGCAGTACTTC
CASSFRRESYEQYF